Listed below are T cell receptor beta chains from one sample, sequenced in a study of blood T cell repertoires in COVID-19. Clones were sequenced by immunoSEQ multiplex PCR, and TCRdb holds only the in-frame ones, with some missing. The profile covers 60,000 or so clones, with around 79% appearing a single time and 4% to 6% taken by the ten largest. Sequenced input: peripheral blood. These TCRs come from a human donor in a cohort sampled during active COVID-19. Both conserved end residues are part of each CDR3. The order of the fields is D gene, J gene, clone size, V gene, CDR3 DNA, CDR3 protein. A D gene is named only where the DNA matches it firmly. Size values are once, few and many counts, or a class for expanded clones, and some rows have none.

TRBD1	TRBJ2-7	-	TRBV6-5	TGTGCCAGCAGTTACGGGGGGACAGGGATACACGAGCAGTACTTC	CASSYGGTGIHEQYF
-	TRBJ1-1	-	TRBV6-2/TRBV6-3	TGTGCCAGCAGTTCATTCGGGGTGAACACTGAAGCTTTCTTT	CASSSFGVNTEAFF
TRBD1	TRBJ1-2	-	TRBV28	TGTGCCAGCAGTCTACAGGGGGTTTGGGGTTATGGCTACACCTTC	CASSLQGVWGYGYTF
-	TRBJ2-5	-	TRBV7-2	TGTGCCAGCAGCTTAGCGGGGCTCCGGGAGACCCAGTACTTC	CASSLAGLRETQYF
-	TRBJ1-1	-	TRBV5-1	TGCGCCAGCAGCTGGCTGGGGGCACACACTGAAGCTTTCTTT	CASSWLGAHTEAFF
TRBD2	TRBJ2-2	-	TRBV20-1	TGCAGTGCTAGTCCCGCAATACGGACTAGCGGGGGTTCAACCGGGGAGCTGTTTTTT	CSASPAIRTSGGSTGELFF
-	TRBJ2-5	-	TRBV5-4	TGTGCCAGCAGCCCGGAGGTCAGGGGCCTCCAAGAGACCCAGTACTTC	CASSPEVRGLQETQYF
-	TRBJ1-1	-	TRBV7-9	TGTGCCAGCAGCTTAGTTACGGGGTTGGCTGAAGCTTTCTTT	CASSLVTGLAEAFF
-	TRBJ2-3	-	TRBV5-1	TGCGCCAGCAGCTTGGTTAGCGAGGCAGATACGCAGTATTTT	CASSLVSEADTQYF
-	TRBJ1-2	-	TRBV4-1	TGCGCCAGCAGCCAAGATGGGCAGGGGAAATATGGCTACACCTTC	CASSQDGQGKYGYTF
-	TRBJ1-2	-	TRBV6-6	TGTGCCAGCAGTTACTCGGGCAGGAAACACTATGGCTACACCTTC	CASSYSGRKHYGYTF
-	TRBJ1-2	-	TRBV27	TGTGCCAGCAGGGAGGCTGGGAGAGGCTACACCTTC	CASREAGRGYTF
-	TRBJ2-7	-	TRBV2	TGTGCCAGCAGGGCCCCGGGATATAGCTCCTACGAGCAGTACTTC	CASRAPGYSSYEQYF
TRBD2	TRBJ2-7	-	TRBV5-6	TGTGCCAGCAGCCCAGAGGCTAGCGGGAGACTTGAGCAGTACTTC	CASSPEASGRLEQYF
TRBD1	TRBJ2-5	-	TRBV7-9	TGTGCCAGCAGTAAGATGGGGACAGAAGCGGTTGAGACCCAGTACTTC	CASSKMGTEAVETQYF
TRBD1	TRBJ2-7	-	TRBV5-1	TGCGCCAGCAGCTTGGGACAGGGGGCCGCCTACGAGCAGTACTTC	CASSLGQGAAYEQYF
TRBD1	TRBJ1-6	-	TRBV2	TGTGCCAGCAGGGCGAACCCGGGACAGCTAAATTCACCCCTCCACTTT	CASRANPGQLNSPLHF
TRBD1	TRBJ1-5	once	TRBV6-1	TGTGCCAGCAGTGAAGCTCGGGACAGGCGGGGTCAGCCCCAGCATTTT	CASSEARDRRGQPQHF
TRBD1	TRBJ2-7	-	TRBV5-1	TGCGCCAGCAGCTTCCTAGGGACAGGCGTCGAGCAGTACTTC	CASSFLGTGVEQYF
-	TRBJ2-7	-	TRBV29-1	TGCAGCGTCGTTAGTGACACCTACGAGCAGTACTTC	CSVVSDTYEQYF
-	TRBJ1-2	once	TRBV4-1	TGCGCCAGCAGCCAACTTTATCAGGGACTGCGTTCGGGCTATGGCTACACCTTC	CASSQLYQGLRSGYGYTF
TRBD1	TRBJ1-2	-	TRBV2	TGTGCCAGCAGTGCAAATAGACAGGGGCGAGGCGGCTACACCTTC	CASSANRQGRGGYTF
-	TRBJ2-1	-	TRBV18	TGTGCCAGCTCACGCACGTCAGGGAGGTCGAATGAGCAGTTCTTC	CASSRTSGRSNEQFF
TRBD1	TRBJ2-6	-	TRBV18	TGTGCCAGCAACGGACAGGGGTACGTTGGGGCCAACGTCCTGACTTTC	CASNGQGYVGANVLTF